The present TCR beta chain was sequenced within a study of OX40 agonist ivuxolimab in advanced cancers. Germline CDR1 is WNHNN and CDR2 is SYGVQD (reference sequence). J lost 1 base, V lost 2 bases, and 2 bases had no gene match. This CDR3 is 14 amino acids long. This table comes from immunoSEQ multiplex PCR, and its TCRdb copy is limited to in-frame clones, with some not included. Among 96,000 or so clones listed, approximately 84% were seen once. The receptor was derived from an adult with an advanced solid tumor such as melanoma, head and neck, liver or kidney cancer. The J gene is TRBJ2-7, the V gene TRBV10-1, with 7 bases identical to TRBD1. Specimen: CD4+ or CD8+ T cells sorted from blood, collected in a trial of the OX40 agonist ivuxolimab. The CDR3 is CASSETGVSYEQYF. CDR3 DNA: TGCGCCAGCAGTGAGACAGGGGTTTCCTACGAGCAGTACTTC.